This TCR beta chain was sequenced for a study of Graves' ophthalmopathy and Graves' hyperthyroidism. Study summary: Hyperthyroidism showing no ophthalmopathy within 18 months of follow-up was stable.

Study-wide results and limits: The model's prediction of ophthalmopathy progression had 70.59% sensitivity and 72% to 80% specificity. Using a 13-signature model, the authors split ophthalmopathy from stable hyperthyroidism, with approximately 88% sensitivity and 81.08% specificity. Among thyroid clonotypes expanded above 0.001 frequency, most also appeared in blood.

A word on this clonotype: What it recognizes is unknown.

For repertoire sequencing, the TCR beta CDR3 regions were amplified from RNA transcripts. An initial RT-PCR round employing HTBI primers preceded a second-round multiplex PCR. TCRdb independently ran MiXCR on the multiplex PCR reads; one entry per CDR3 protein. The repertoire consists of over a million distinct CDR3 sequences, with roughly two fifths occurring once and the leading ten covering 11%. Trimming cost V 1 base and J 8 bases, with 23 bases left between them. The CDR3 is 17 amino acids. Germline lookup yields CDR1 LGHNA and CDR2 YSLEER. The sample consisted of peripheral blood or thyroid tissue (not recorded which). The origin of this receptor is an adult man with Graves' hyperthyroidism. This chain connects TRBV4-3 to TRBJ1-2; D uncertain. Written as DNA, the CDR3 is TGCGCCAGCAGCCAAGTCTTATCCGGGGTCGTAGTCACGGGCTACACCTTC. Protein: CASSQVLSGVVVTGYTF.